This T cell receptor (beta chain) was sequenced in a study of cytomegalovirus exposure and HLA in healthy donors. Study-level points and caveats: There were 150 to 200 TCR beta chains listed as cytomegalovirus-associated. Clonal expansion, a later analysis showed, was greater in HLA-associated TCR beta chains than in equally common others. Immune exposure was documented only through CMV serostatus. Analysis was carried out at a later point, and it linked a missense DCLRE1C variant to TCR beta V- and J-gene trimming.

PCR employed 60 Vbeta and 13 Jbeta primers. The assay was immunoSEQ multiplex PCR, and TCRdb's table has in-frame clones only and misses some. The sample yields about 130,000 clones, around 77% seen once. CDR1 is ENHRY and CDR2 is SYGVKD in the germline V gene. There are 12 residues in the CDR3. V dropped 11 bases and J dropped 4; count of bases not matched to a gene: 8. With regard to this clone: What it binds is not known.

Input material: PBMCs. The chain recombines TRBV10-3 with TRBJ2-7; 7 bases fit TRBD1. The origin of this receptor is a man aged 50 or older in good health and CMV-seronegative. The CDR3 loop is CAVRDSIYEQYF. The CDR3 region has the DNA TGTGCCGTCCGGGACAGTATTTACGAGCAGTACTTC.